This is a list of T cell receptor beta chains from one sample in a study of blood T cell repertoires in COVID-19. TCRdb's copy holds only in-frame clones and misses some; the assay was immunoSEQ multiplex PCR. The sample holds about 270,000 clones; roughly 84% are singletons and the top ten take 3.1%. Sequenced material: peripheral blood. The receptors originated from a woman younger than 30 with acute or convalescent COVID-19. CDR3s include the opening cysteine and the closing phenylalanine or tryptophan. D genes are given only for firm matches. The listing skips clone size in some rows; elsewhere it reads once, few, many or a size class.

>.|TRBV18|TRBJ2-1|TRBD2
TGTGCCAGCTCACCATTATCTCTAGCGGGATCTTCCTACAATGAGCAGTTCTTC
CASSPLSLAGSSYNEQFF
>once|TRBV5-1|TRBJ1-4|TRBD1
TGCGCCAGCAGCTTGGCCGGGACAGGGGGTGAAAAACTGTTTTTT
CASSLAGTGGEKLFF
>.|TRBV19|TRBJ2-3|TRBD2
TGTGCCAGTACCACCTCCCCCCGCGGGAGGGCAACAAATACGCAGTATTTT
CASTTSPRGRATNTQYF
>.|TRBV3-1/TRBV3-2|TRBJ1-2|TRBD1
TGTGCCAGCAGCCATGCCCGTGGGGACAGGTCCAAAGCTAACTATGGCTACACCTTC
CASSHARGDRSKANYGYTF
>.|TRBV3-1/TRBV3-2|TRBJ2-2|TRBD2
TGTGCCAGCAGGAGGGGACTAGCGGGAGCGATCGGGGAGCTGTTTTTT
CASRRGLAGAIGELFF
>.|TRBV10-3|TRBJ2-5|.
TGTGCCATCAGCGGGACACAAGAGACCCAGTACTTC
CAISGTQETQYF
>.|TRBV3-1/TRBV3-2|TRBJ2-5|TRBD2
TGTGCCAGCAGCCAAGGGTCCCCGGGGGGGGAGACCCAGTACTTC
CASSQGSPGGETQYF
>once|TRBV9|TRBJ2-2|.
TGTGCCAGCAGCGTAATATCTGGAGGGGCGAACACCGGGGAGCTGTTTTTT
CASSVISGGANTGELFF
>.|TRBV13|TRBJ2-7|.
TGTGCCAGCAGCTTAACAGGGACCGCTGCCTACGAGCAGTACTTC
CASSLTGTAAYEQYF
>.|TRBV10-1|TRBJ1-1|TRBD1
TGCGCCAGCAGTAAACAGGGGCTGAACACTGAAGCTTTCTTT
CASSKQGLNTEAFF
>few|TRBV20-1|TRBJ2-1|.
TGCAGTGCACCTCGGGAGCTTGAGCAGTTCTTC
CSAPRELEQFF
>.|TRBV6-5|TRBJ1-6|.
TGTGCCGCGGGGTGGGGCAGCTATAATTCACCCCTCCACTTT
CAAGWGSYNSPLHF
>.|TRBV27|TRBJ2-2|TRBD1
TGTGCCAGCAGTTTCCCTGACAGGGCAGGGACCGGGGAGCTGTTTTTT
CASSFPDRAGTGELFF
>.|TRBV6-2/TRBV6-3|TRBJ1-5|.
TGTGCCAGCAGTCCCCGGGGGAGAAATAGCAATCAGCCCCAGCATTTT
CASSPRGRNSNQPQHF
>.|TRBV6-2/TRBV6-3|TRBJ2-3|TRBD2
TGTGCCAGCAGTTACAGATTGACTAGCACCAGCACAGATACGCAGTATTTT
CASSYRLTSTSTDTQYF
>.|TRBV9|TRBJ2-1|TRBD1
TGTGCCAGCAGCGTAATGGGACAGACCTTCAATGAGCAGTTCTTC
CASSVMGQTFNEQFF
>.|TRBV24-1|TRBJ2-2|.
TGTGCCACCAGTGATTCCGAGCGGTTCACCGGGGAGCTGTTTTTT
CATSDSERFTGELFF
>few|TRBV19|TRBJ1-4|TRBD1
TGTGCCAGTAGTGGGGAGACAGGGGCGGCTAATGAAAAACTGTTTTTT
CASSGETGAANEKLFF
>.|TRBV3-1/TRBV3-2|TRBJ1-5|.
TGTGCCAGCAGCCAATCCCTTCCTAGCAATCAGCCCCAGCATTTT
CASSQSLPSNQPQHF
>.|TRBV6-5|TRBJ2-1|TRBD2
TGTGCCAGCAGTTACTCGCTGGGCGGGAGGAATGAGCAGTTCTTC
CASSYSLGGRNEQFF
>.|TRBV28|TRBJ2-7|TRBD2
TGTGCCAGCTTAGGGGGCCGACTAGCGGGAGGGATCTATGAGCAGTACTTC
CASLGGRLAGGIYEQYF
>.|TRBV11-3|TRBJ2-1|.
TGTGCCAGCAGCTTAGATCAGGGGGGCAGCGGGCGGCCGGGTGAGCAGTTCTTC
CASSLDQGGSGRPGEQFF
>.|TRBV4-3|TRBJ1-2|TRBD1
TGCGCCAGCAGCCCCGGACAGGATTATGGCTACACCTTC
CASSPGQDYGYTF
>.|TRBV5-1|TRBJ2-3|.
TGCGCCAGCAGCTTGGCGACCGTAGGGGGAGATACGCAGTATTTT
CASSLATVGGDTQYF
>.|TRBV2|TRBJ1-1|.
TGTGCCACCAGAAGGGGGGGAGGTACTGAAGCTTTCTTT
CATRRGGGTEAFF
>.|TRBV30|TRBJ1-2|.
TGTGCCTGGATTTCGAACTATGGCTACACCTTC
CAWISNYGYTF
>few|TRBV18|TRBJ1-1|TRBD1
TGTGCCAGCTCACCCCCGACAGGGAGAAGTACTGAAGCTTTCTTT
CASSPPTGRSTEAFF
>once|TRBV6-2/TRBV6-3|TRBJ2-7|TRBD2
TGTGCCAGCCGTTCTAGCGGGGGATCCTACGAGCAGTACTTC
CASRSSGGSYEQYF
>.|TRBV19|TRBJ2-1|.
TGTGCCAGTAGTTTCGGAGCGAGCTCCTACAATGAGCAGTTCTTC
CASSFGASSYNEQFF
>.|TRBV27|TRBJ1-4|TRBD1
TGTGCCAGCAGTGCGGGACAGATCAATGAAAAACTGTTTTTT
CASSAGQINEKLFF
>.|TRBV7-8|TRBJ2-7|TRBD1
TGTGCCAGCAGCTCCCGGGACAGATTAAGCGAGCAGTACTTC
CASSSRDRLSEQYF
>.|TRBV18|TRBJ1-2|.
TGTGCCAGCTCACCCGAAATGGGCCGGAACTATGGCTACACCTTC
CASSPEMGRNYGYTF
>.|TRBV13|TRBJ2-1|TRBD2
TGTGCCAGCAGCTTAGGCCTTGAGCGGGAGGTAGACAATGAGCAGTTCTTC
CASSLGLEREVDNEQFF
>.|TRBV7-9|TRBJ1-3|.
TGTGCCAGCAGGCAGGGCGCTGGAAACACCATATATTTT
CASRQGAGNTIYF
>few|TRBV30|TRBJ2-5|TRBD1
TGTGCCTGGACCACAGGGGGCGGACGGGAGACCCAGTACTTC
CAWTTGGGRETQYF
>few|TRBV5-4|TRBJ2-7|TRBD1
TGTGCCAGCAGCTTGGCCGGGACAGGAAGGTACGAGCAGTACTTC
CASSLAGTGRYEQYF
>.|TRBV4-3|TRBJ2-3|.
TGCGCCAGCAGCCACCGGTCTTATTACGGCACAGATACGCAGTATTTT
CASSHRSYYGTDTQYF
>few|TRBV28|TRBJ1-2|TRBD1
TGTGCCAGCAGTCCAGGGGGTAATGGCTACACCTTC
CASSPGGNGYTF
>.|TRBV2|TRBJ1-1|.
TGTGCCAGCTCGAGCGCCCCGGACACTGAAGCTTTCTTT
CASSSAPDTEAFF
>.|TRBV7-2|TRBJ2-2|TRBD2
TGTGCCAGCAGCTTAGGGGGGACTAGCGGGAACACCGGGGAGCTGTTTTTT
CASSLGGTSGNTGELFF
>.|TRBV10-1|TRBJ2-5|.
TGCGCCAGCAGTGAGTCGTCAGTTGCCCTTCAAGAGACCCAGTACTTC
CASSESSVALQETQYF
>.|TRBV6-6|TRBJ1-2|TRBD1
TGTGCCAGCAGTGGAAGCGGACAGGCTTTCTATGGCTACACCTTC
CASSGSGQAFYGYTF
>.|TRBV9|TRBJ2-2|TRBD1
TGTGCCAGCAGCCCAGGGACAGGCGGCACCGGGGAGCTGTTTTTT
CASSPGTGGTGELFF
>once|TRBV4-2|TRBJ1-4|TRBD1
TGTGCCAGCAGCCCGAAGGGACAGACAAATGAAAAACTGTTTTTT
CASSPKGQTNEKLFF
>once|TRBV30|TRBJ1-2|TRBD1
TGTGCCTGGAGTGGGTATTCCGGGACAGGGTTTAATTATGGCTACACCTTC
CAWSGYSGTGFNYGYTF
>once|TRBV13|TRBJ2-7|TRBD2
TGTGCCAGCAGTTCCGGACTAGATGATTACGAGCAGTACTTC
CASSSGLDDYEQYF
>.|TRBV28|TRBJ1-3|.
TGTGCCAGCACCTCCCCGTTTTTCGGAAACACCATATATTTT
CASTSPFFGNTIYF
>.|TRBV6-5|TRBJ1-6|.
TGTGCCAGCAGTTACTCCAACCCGACATTTCCTTCACCCCTCCACTTT
CASSYSNPTFPSPLHF
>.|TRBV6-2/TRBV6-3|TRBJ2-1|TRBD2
TGTGCCAGCAGTACCCGGGAGGGGGACTACAATGAGCAGTTCTTC
CASSTREGDYNEQFF
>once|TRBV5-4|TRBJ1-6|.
TGTGCCAGCAGCCCGGACATCGGCTTGGACTCACCCCTCCACTTT
CASSPDIGLDSPLHF
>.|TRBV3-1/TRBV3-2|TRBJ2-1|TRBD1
TGTGCCAGCAGCCAAGTCAGGGACAGGGCTTACAATGAGCAGTTCTTC
CASSQVRDRAYNEQFF
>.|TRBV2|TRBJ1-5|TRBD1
TGTGCCAGCAGTGAACAGGGGGCCAACAATCAGCCCCAGCATTTT
CASSEQGANNQPQHF
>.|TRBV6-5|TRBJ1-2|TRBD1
TGTGCCAGCAGCGCGACAGGGAATAACTATGGCTACACCTTC
CASSATGNNYGYTF
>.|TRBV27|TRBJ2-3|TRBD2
TGTGCCAGCAGATTCACCGGGAGGGCCGGGTCGGATACGCAGTATTTT
CASRFTGRAGSDTQYF
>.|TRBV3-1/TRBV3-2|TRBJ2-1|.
TGTGCCAGCAGCCAAGATTTAACTAGCAGATACAATGAGCAGTTCTTC
CASSQDLTSRYNEQFF
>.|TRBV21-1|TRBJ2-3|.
TGTGCCAGCAGCTCCCGGGACTTAGCTAGCACAGATACGCAGTATTTT
CASSSRDLASTDTQYF
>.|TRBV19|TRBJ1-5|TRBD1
TGTGCCAGTAGTAGAAGGCCAGGACAGGTAGACAATCAGCCCCAGCATTTT
CASSRRPGQVDNQPQHF
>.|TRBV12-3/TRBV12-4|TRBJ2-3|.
TGTGCCAGCAGCCTAGTGGATACGCAGTATTTT
CASSLVDTQYF
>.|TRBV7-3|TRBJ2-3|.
TGTGCCAGCAGCTCTCTTAGCACAGATACGCAGTATTTT
CASSSLSTDTQYF